This T cell receptor beta chain was found in a study of read filtering for tumor transcriptome and immune sequencing. From about 400 ng of RNA, a library with molecular barcoded alpha/delta and beta/gamma adaptors was made. TCRdb called the reads again in MiXCR, with one record for every CDR3 protein. This repertoire shows fewer than 50,000 distinct CDR3 sequences, about an eighth found once; its top ten account for around 28%. This clonotype was recorded many times. The length of the CDR3 is 13 residues. CDR1 is GTSNPN, CDR2 SVGIG, per germline (reference sequence). V was cut by 1 base and J by 4 bases, with 11 bases left in between.

This chain connects TRBV30 to TRBJ2-7; no firm D call. This TCR derives from a donor over 35 with multiple myeloma. The sequencing input was a population of CD138-negative cells sorted from bone marrow. CDR3 sequence reads: CAWSDAREYEQYF. CDR3 nucleotide sequence: TGTGCCTGGAGTGACGCCAGAGAGTACGAGCAGTACTTC.